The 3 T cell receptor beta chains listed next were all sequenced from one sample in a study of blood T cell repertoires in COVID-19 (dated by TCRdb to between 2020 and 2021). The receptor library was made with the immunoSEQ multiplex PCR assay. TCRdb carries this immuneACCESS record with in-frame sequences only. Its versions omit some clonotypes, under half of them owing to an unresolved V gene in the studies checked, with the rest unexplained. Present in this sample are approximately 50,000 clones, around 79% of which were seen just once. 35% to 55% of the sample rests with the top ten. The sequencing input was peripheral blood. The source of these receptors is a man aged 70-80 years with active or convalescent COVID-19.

CDR3 protein: CASSTDSSYNSPLHF. The CDR3 bases are TGTGCCAGTAGTACGGACAGCTCCTATAATTCACCCCTCCACTTT. The chain carries TRBV19 and TRBJ1-6, with a weak D call TRBD1 (6 bases). This CDR3 is built from 15 residues. Trimming shortened V by 4 bases and J by 0 bases, and 7 bases separated the two germline ends. Germline-derived CDR1 and CDR2 are LNHDA and SQIVND (reference sequence). Full variable domain (remainder filled in from reference TRBV19 and TRBJ1-6): DGGITQSPKYLFRKEGQNVTLSCEQNLNHDAMYWYRQDPGQGLRLIYYSQIVNDFQKGDIAEGYSVSREKKESFPLTVTSAQKNPTAFYLCASSTDSSYNSPLHFGNGTRLTVT.

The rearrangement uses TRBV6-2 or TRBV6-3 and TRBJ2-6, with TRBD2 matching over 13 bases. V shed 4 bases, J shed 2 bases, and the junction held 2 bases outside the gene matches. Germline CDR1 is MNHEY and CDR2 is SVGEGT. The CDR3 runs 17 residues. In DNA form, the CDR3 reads TGTGCCAGCAGTTCGGGACTAGCGGGAACTGGGGCCAACGTCCTGACTTTC. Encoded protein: CASSSGLAGTGANVLTF.

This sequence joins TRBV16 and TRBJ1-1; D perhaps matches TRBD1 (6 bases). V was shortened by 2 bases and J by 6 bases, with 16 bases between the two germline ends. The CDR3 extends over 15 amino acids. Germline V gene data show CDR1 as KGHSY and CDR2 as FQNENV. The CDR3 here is CASSQRGQGSAEAFF. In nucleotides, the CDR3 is TGTGCCAGCAGCCAAAGAGGGCAGGGGTCCGCTGAAGCTTTCTTT.